The 18 T cell receptor beta chains below were found in one sample sequenced in a study of OX40 agonist ivuxolimab in advanced cancers. This table comes from immunoSEQ multiplex PCR, and its TCRdb copy is limited to in-frame clones, with some not included. The profile shows tens of thousands of clones, 88% of them singletons. The sample consisted of CD4+ or CD8+ T cells sorted from blood, taken in a trial of the OX40 agonist ivuxolimab. The receptors originated from an adult with an advanced solid tumor such as melanoma, head and neck, liver or kidney cancer.

V usage is TRBV7-9 and J usage is TRBJ1-5; tentative D call: TRBD1 (5 bases). V was pared by 5 bases and J by 3 bases, with 11 bases between. The germline V gene has CDR1 SEHNR and CDR2 FQNEAQ (reference sequence). The CDR3 sequence is 14 residues long. CDR3 sequence reads: CASSPGGNNQPQHF. As DNA, the CDR3 is TGTGCCAGCAGCCCCGGGGGGAACAATCAGCCCCAGCATTTT. Using reference TRBV7-9 and TRBJ1-5 for the parts outside the CDR3, the full variable domain is DTGVSQNPRHKITKRGQNVTFRCDPISEHNRLYWYRQTLGQGPEFLTYFQNEAQLEKSRLLSDRFSAERPKGSFSTLEIQRTEQGDSAMYLCASSPGGNNQPQHFGDGTRLSIL.

This chain joins TRBV21-1 and TRBJ1-5; the table's D call, TRBD1, was not checked against the DNA. TRBV21-1 constitutes a pseudogene. This CDR3 spans 15 amino acids. CDR3 sequence reads: CASSPFDRGGQPQHF. In DNA, the CDR3 is TGTGCCAGCAGCCCCTTCGACAGGGGTGGGCAGCCCCAGCATTTT.

This sequence joins TRBV5-6 and TRBJ2-6; no clear D gene. V was cut by 5 bases and J by 0 bases, with 18 bases left in between. CDR3 length equals 18 residues. CDR1 and CDR2 from the germline V gene are SGHDT and YYEEEE. DNA of the CDR3: TGTGCCAGCAGTCCCCGGGCTCTTAGCTCCTCTGGGGCCAACGTCCTGACTTTC. It is translated as CASSPRALSSSGANVLTF.

The chain uses TRBV30 and TRBJ1-2, with TRBD1 matching 11 bases. The junction had 4 bases not matched to a gene; V was cut back by 1 base and J by 9 bases. The length of the CDR3 is 13 residues. Germline V gene sequence: CDR1 GTSNPN, CDR2 SVGIG (reference sequence). The CDR3 loop reads CAWSAGQGARYTF. DNA for the CDR3: TGTGCCTGGAGTGCAGGACAGGGGGCACGCTACACCTTC.

The rearrangement joins TRBV18 to TRBJ2-5; possible D gene TRBD1, 7 bases. The CDR3 has 15 residues. Germline V gene lookup returns CDR1 KGHSH and CDR2 LQKENI. V was cut by 3 bases and J by 4 bases, with 15 bases left in between. The chain's CDR3 is CASSPGGGGGETQYF. DNA of the CDR3: TGTGCCAGCTCACCGGGTGGAGGGGGCGGAGAGACCCAGTACTTC.

The V and J genes are TRBV2 and TRBJ2-1; a weak D match, TRBD1 (6 bases). This CDR3 is 13 amino acids long. The V end was cut by 7 bases, the J end by 9 bases, with 16 bases between. CDR1 and CDR2 from the germline V gene are SNHLY and FYNNEI. In DNA form, the CDR3 reads TGTGCCAGCAAGGTCGAGGGGGATGGTGAGCAGTTCTTC. Protein product: CASKVEGDGEQFF.

The rearrangement links TRBV6-1 to TRBJ1-5; unclear D gene. Per germline, CDR1 MNHNS and CDR2 SASEGT. The V gene lost 2 bases and the J gene lost 0 bases, with 11 bases spanning the gap. This CDR3 region has 16 residues. CDR3 protein: CASSESGVNSNQPQHF. Written as DNA, the CDR3 is TGTGCCAGCAGTGAATCTGGAGTTAATAGCAATCAGCCCCAGCATTTT.

This clone appeared once. The chain recombines TRBV19 with TRBJ2-2; D gene unclear. This CDR3 has 15 residues. V dropped 5 bases and J dropped 6 bases, with 16 bases sitting between them. Germline values: CDR1 LNHDA, CDR2 SQIVND (reference sequence). CDR3 coding DNA: TGTGCCAGTAGTCCCATCGGTCAGGTGGCCGGGGAGCTGTTTTTT. It translates to CASSPIGQVAGELFF.

The V gene is TRBV28, the J gene TRBJ2-3; D not resolved. V lost 1 base and J lost 1, with 9 bases in between. The CDR3 runs to 15 residues. Per germline, CDR1 MDHEN and CDR2 SYDVKM. The CDR3 region has the DNA TGTGCCAGCAGTTTATTGTTACCGGGCACAGATACGCAGTATTTT. It is translated as CASSLLLPGTDTQYF.

The chain employs TRBV28 and TRBJ2-7; maybe TRBD1 (6 bases). CDR1 and CDR2 (germline): MDHEN, SYDVKM. Between the trimmed V and J ends, which lost 2 bases and 3 bases, there was a span of 8 bases. This CDR3 region has 13 residues. In nucleotides, the CDR3 is TGTGCCAGCAGTTTAGGGGGACACTACGAGCAGTACTTC. It encodes CASSLGGHYEQYF.

This clone has a handful of counts. The V gene is TRBV9, the J gene TRBJ2-1, with 12 bases aligning to TRBD2. Germline CDR1 reads SGDLS; CDR2 reads YYNGEE. CDR3 length: 15 amino acids. V shed 4 bases, J shed 3 bases, and the junction held 2 bases outside the gene matches. Written as DNA, the CDR3 is TGTGCCAGCAGCCCGACTAGCGGGAGCTACAATGAGCAGTTCTTC. It yields the protein CASSPTSGSYNEQFF.

This rearrangement joins TRBV6-1 to TRBJ1-1; D perhaps matches TRBD1 (6 bases). The CDR3 contains 15 residues. Deletions cut 6 bases from V and 3 bases from J, with 17 bases between. Per germline, CDR1 MNHNS and CDR2 SASEGT. The CDR3 nucleotides are TGTGCCAGCAGACAAATACAGGGTCTGGACACTGAAGCTTTCTTT. Residues: CASRQIQGLDTEAFF.

V is TRBV27 and J is TRBJ2-5; D is undetermined. CDR3 length: 13 amino acids. Deletions cut 6 bases from V and 7 bases from J, with 15 bases between. Germline loops: CDR1 MNHEY, CDR2 SMNVEV (reference sequence). The CDR3: CASSLSPSRTQYF. The CDR3, as DNA: TGTGCCAGCAGCCTAAGCCCATCGCGGACCCAGTACTTC.

The chain uses TRBV6-4 and TRBJ2-2; TRBD2 agrees at 13 bases. The germline CDR1 and CDR2 sequences are MRHNA and SNTAGT. CDR3 length: 20 residues. V lost 1 base to trimming and J lost 7 bases; unmatched junction nucleotides: 15. CDR3 sequence reads: CASSDLRLLAGGRLDGELFF. The CDR3 DNA sequence: TGTGCCAGCAGTGACTTACGATTACTAGCGGGAGGGCGTCTCGACGGGGAGCTGTTTTTT.

This chain uses TRBV2 with TRBJ2-1, with D tentatively TRBD2 (6 bases). V was cut by 6 bases and J by 9 bases, with 12 bases left in between. The germline CDR1 and CDR2 sequences are SNHLY and FYNNEI. This CDR3 comprises 12 residues. The CDR3 loop reads CASRLLASEQFF. The CDR3 DNA reads TGTGCCAGCAGGCTACTAGCTAGTGAGCAGTTCTTC.

The genes are TRBV5-1 and TRBJ2-1, with no clear D. CDR3 length: 12 residues. Germline V CDR1 and CDR2: SGHRS, YFSETQ. Between the trimmed V and J ends, which lost 1 base and 15 bases, there was a span of 14 bases. The CDR3 DNA reads TGCGCCAGCAGCTTGTATGACCCCGTTCTGTTCTTC. This codes for CASSLYDPVLFF.

The rearrangement uses TRBV6-1 and TRBJ2-5; TRBD2 matches at 8 bases. The CDR3 extends over 17 amino acids. The J segment lost 4 bases and the V segment lost 3 bases, leaving 13 bases of the junction unmatched. Germline V gives CDR1 MNHNS, CDR2 SASEGT. The CDR3 nucleotides read TGTGCCAGCAGTGAGGGTTGGGTAGCGGGAATAAGAGAGACCCAGTACTTC. This gives the protein CASSEGWVAGIRETQYF.

This rearrangement joins TRBV9 to TRBJ2-7; TRBD2 matches 14 bases. Trimming took 0 bases from V and 3 from J; bases not matched to a gene: 5. The V gene's germline CDR1 is SGDLS and CDR2 YYNGEE. This CDR3 region has 17 residues. The CDR3 loop is CASSVATSGRAFYEQYF. The DNA of the CDR3 is TGTGCCAGCAGCGTAGCGACTAGCGGGAGGGCCTTCTACGAGCAGTACTTC.